This T cell receptor (beta chain) was captured in a study of early T cells in non-severe SARS-CoV-2 infection. Looking at the study overall: Bulk RNA taken from unsorted whole blood was sequenced, leaving chains unpaired.

V lost 2 bases, J lost 4 bases, and 4 bases stayed unmatched. This CDR3 comprises 14 residues. Germline values: CDR1 GTSNPN, CDR2 SVGIG (reference sequence). The sample holds many counts of this clonotype. The antigen is unknown. Individual cDNA molecules received unique molecular identifiers during library preparation. MiXCR was run by TCRdb on the 5' RACE reads, yielding one entry per CDR3 protein. Of about 34,000 distinct CDR3 sequences detected, around 6% appear once; the ten largest clones hold roughly 7.5%. General study results and limits: Database matching using VDJdb favored anti-spike CD8 responses, with private and CD4 specificities left missing.

The TCR sequence derives from an adult who was a healthcare worker with PCR-confirmed SARS-CoV-2 infection or an uninfected control (not recorded which). The V gene is TRBV30, the J gene TRBJ2-1; 8 nucleotides line up with TRBD1. Specimen: whole blood. DNA for the CDR3: TGTGCCTGGAGTCCGGGGGACAGGTACAATGAGCAGTTCTTC. This sequence encodes CAWSPGDRYNEQFF.